One sample yielded the 28 T cell receptor beta chains listed below, sequenced in a study of PD-1 blockade in classical Hodgkin lymphoma. Time point reported: newly diagnosed, previously untreated cHL patient sample. Clones were sequenced by immunoSEQ multiplex PCR, and TCRdb holds only the in-frame ones, with some missing. The sample has over 60,000 clones; about 93% are singletons. The sample comprised peripheral blood mononuclear cells (PBMCs). The receptor source for this set is a human donor with classical Hodgkin lymphoma.

This clone was observed a handful of times. V gene TRBV4-1 combines with J gene TRBJ2-1; 8 nucleotides line up with TRBD1. The CDR3 runs 13 residues. The V gene end was trimmed by 8 bases and the J gene end by 6 bases; junction bases not matched to a gene: 6. From germline, CDR1 is MGHRA and CDR2 YSYEKL. Written as DNA, the CDR3 is TGCGCCAGCCATACAACAGGGGGCAATGAGCAGTTCTTC. Translation: CASHTTGGNEQFF.

The V and J genes are TRBV9 and TRBJ2-5, with TRBD2 matching 7 bases. This CDR3 is 16 amino acids long. V lost 0 bases and J lost 5; bases outside the gene matches: 10. CDR1 and CDR2 from the germline V gene are SGDLS and YYNGEE. CDR3 bases: TGTGCCAGCAGCGTAGGGGCGGGAGTTTCAGTCGAGACCCAGTACTTC. This sequence encodes CASSVGAGVSVETQYF.

The V call is TRBV30, the J call TRBJ1-4; no reliable D call. The germline V gene has CDR1 GTSNPN and CDR2 SVGIG (reference sequence). V dropped 3 bases and J dropped 4 bases, with 6 bases sitting between them. The CDR3 extends over 12 amino acids. CDR3 nucleotides: TGTGCCTGGAGGAGTTATAATGAAAAACTGTTTTTT. Translation: CAWRSYNEKLFF.

This chain connects TRBV9 to TRBJ1-2; 9 bases agree with TRBD1. Germline trimming cut 3 bases from V and 1 base from J; bases unmatched to any gene: 4. Germline V gene lookup returns CDR1 SGDLS and CDR2 YYNGEE. There are 15 residues in the CDR3. The CDR3 spells CASSGTGGDNYGYTF. The CDR3 nucleotides read TGTGCCAGCAGCGGAACAGGGGGCGATAACTATGGCTACACCTTC. Full variable domain (missing parts from reference TRBV9 and TRBJ1-2): DSGVTQTPKHLITATGQRVTLRCSPRSGDLSVYWYQQSLDQGLQFLIQYYNGEERAKGNILERFSAQQFPDLHSELNLSSLELGDSALYFCASSGTGGDNYGYTFGSGTRLTVV.

The chain joins TRBV15 to TRBJ1-4, with D unresolved. The V end was cut by 0 bases, the J end by 0 bases, with 14 bases between. Germline V gene lookup returns CDR1 LNHNV and CDR2 YYDKDF (reference sequence). There are 18 residues in the CDR3. The CDR3 loop is CATSRDLADEATNEKLFF. The CDR3 DNA reads TGTGCCACCAGCAGAGATCTGGCAGACGAAGCAACTAATGAAAAACTGTTTTTT.

The rearrangement uses TRBV7-2 and TRBJ2-4; D is possibly TRBD2 (6 bases). Germline V gene lookup returns CDR1 SGHTA and CDR2 FQGNSA. CDR3 length: 12 amino acids. Trimming shortened V by 5 bases and J by 9 bases, and 11 bases separated the two germline ends. CDR3 in DNA: TGTGCCAGCAGCCCCGATAGCGGCATTCAGTACTTC. Its translation: CASSPDSGIQYF.

The chain carries TRBV29-1 and TRBJ2-7; D gene unclear. V was clipped by 6 bases and J by 2 bases, with 11 bases between them. This CDR3 comprises 12 residues. Germline lookup yields CDR1 SQVTM and CDR2 ANQGSEA. The CDR3 coding sequence is TGCAGCGTGAAAAGCCTCCCCTACGAGCAGTACTTC. This codes for CSVKSLPYEQYF.

The V and J genes are TRBV5-1 and TRBJ2-1; 7 bases agree with TRBD1. V shed 3 bases and J 7 bases; nucleotides not matched to a gene: 7. Germline loops: CDR1 SGHRS, CDR2 YFSETQ. The CDR3 runs to 14 residues. CDR3 sequence reads: CASSSQGLWNEQFF. DNA of the CDR3: TGCGCCAGCAGCTCACAGGGGTTGTGGAATGAGCAGTTCTTC.

V gene TRBV2 combines with J gene TRBJ2-1; D may be TRBD1 (6 bases). Germline lookup yields CDR1 SNHLY and CDR2 FYNNEI. The CDR3 spans 15 residues. Trimming shortened V by 6 bases and J by 5 bases, and 17 bases separated the two germline ends. CDR3 loop: CASRLGALGHNEQFF. The CDR3 DNA is TGTGCCAGCAGACTGGGGGCCTTAGGGCACAATGAGCAGTTCTTC.

This chain joins TRBV19 and TRBJ2-3, with 11 bases lining up with TRBD2. This CDR3 is built from 18 residues. The trim removed 6 bases at V and 2 bases at J, leaving 13 bases unmatched. Germline V lookup: CDR1 LNHDA, CDR2 SQIVND (reference sequence). CDR3 nucleotide sequence: TGTGCCAGTAGCAATGGGCTAGCGGGGGGATCTGACACAGATACGCAGTATTTT. The encoded protein is CASSNGLAGGSDTDTQYF.

The CDR3 sequence is CASRGSRGLSPLHF. In nucleotides, the CDR3 is TGCGCCAGCAGGGGTTCCAGGGGGTTGTCACCCCTCCACTTT. The rearrangement uses TRBV5-1 and TRBJ1-6, with 7 bases aligning to TRBD1. In germline, CDR1 is SGHRS, CDR2 YFSETQ. V shed 5 bases, J shed 10 bases, and the junction held 9 bases outside the gene matches. CDR3 length: 14 residues.

V and J are TRBV28 and TRBJ2-7, with 10 bases matching TRBD2. CDR1 is MDHEN and CDR2 is SYDVKM in the germline V gene. This CDR3 is 16 amino acids long. The V segment lost 3 bases and the J segment 4 bases; nucleotides outside the gene matches: 9. The DNA of the CDR3 is TGTGCCAGCAGTTTGGGGAGCGGGAGGGTACTTTACGAGCAGTACTTC. The encoded protein is CASSLGSGRVLYEQYF.

The rearrangement links TRBV30 to TRBJ2-3; a weak D match, TRBD1 (6 bases). Deletions cut 0 bases from V and 7 bases from J, with 8 bases between. This CDR3 has 12 residues. From germline, CDR1 is GTSNPN and CDR2 SVGIG (reference sequence). CDR3 bases: TGTGCCTGGAGTGTACAGGGAAATACGCAGTATTTT. The encoded protein is CAWSVQGNTQYF.

This clone was picked up a small number of times. This rearrangement joins TRBV27 to TRBJ2-2; 12 nucleotides line up with TRBD2. The CDR3 is 16 residues long. Germline trimming cut 5 bases from V and 4 bases from J; bases unmatched to any gene: 5. Germline lookup yields CDR1 MNHEY and CDR2 SMNVEV (reference sequence). CDR3 coding DNA: TGTGCCAGCAGTCATGGACTAGCGGGATCCACCGGGGAGCTGTTTTTT. Amino acid sequence: CASSHGLAGSTGELFF.

As DNA, the CDR3 is TGCGCCAGCAGCTCGGGACTAGCGGGAGAAGAGACCCAGTACTTC. This translates into CASSSGLAGEETQYF. The chain couples TRBV5-1 to TRBJ2-5, with 14 nucleotides matching TRBD2. CDR1 SGHRS and CDR2 YFSETQ come from the germline V gene. The length of the CDR3 is 15 residues. V lost 3 bases, J lost 3 bases, and 1 base stayed unmatched.

The gene calls are TRBV19 and TRBJ1-3; D might be TRBD1 (5 bases). The V gene lost 3 bases and the J gene lost 2 bases, with 8 bases spanning the gap. Germline-derived CDR1 and CDR2 are LNHDA and SQIVND (reference sequence). This CDR3 comprises 14 residues. In DNA, the CDR3 is TGTGCCAGTAGTATTGAGGGACCTGGAAACACCATATATTTT. Protein: CASSIEGPGNTIYF.

This rearrangement joins TRBV13 to TRBJ1-1; a possible D gene is TRBD1 (6 bases). This CDR3 region has 14 residues. V lost 4 bases and J lost 6, with 15 bases in between. Germline values: CDR1 PRHDT, CDR2 FYEKMQ (reference sequence). DNA of the CDR3: TGTGCCAGCAGCTCCCGGGACATAGGGCCTGAAGCTTTCTTT. The encoded protein is CASSSRDIGPEAFF.

The V gene is TRBV29-1, the J gene TRBJ2-2, with 7 bases that match TRBD1. The V gene end was trimmed by 5 bases and the J gene end by 1 base; junction bases not matched to a gene: 4. Germline-derived CDR1 and CDR2 are SQVTM and ANQGSEA. This CDR3 region has 14 residues. CDR3 bases: TGCAGCGTTAGGGACAGCTTGAACACCGGGGAGCTGTTTTTT. It translates to CSVRDSLNTGELFF.

V usage is TRBV10-3 and J usage is TRBJ2-3; TRBD2 matches 7 bases. The germline gives CDR1 ENHRY, CDR2 SYGVKD. With 2 bases clipped from V and 3 bases from J, the junction kept 23 bases outside the gene matches. There are 21 residues in the CDR3. The DNA for the CDR3 is TGTGCCATCAGTGAGATTATAACGGGGACTCCTGGACTAGGTTTGACAGATACGCAGTATTTT. As protein: CAISEIITGTPGLGLTDTQYF.

The CDR3 DNA sequence: TGTGCCAGCAGCTTATTAACGGACACTGAAGCTTTCTTT. Protein: CASSLLTDTEAFF. The gene calls are TRBV11-3 and TRBJ1-1; D gene ambiguous. The CDR3 has 13 residues. Germline lookup yields CDR1 SGHNT and CDR2 YENEEA. Trimming left V 2 bases short and J 3 bases short, with 7 bases between.

The CDR3 sequence: CASSFPTGSRNTEAFF. As DNA, the CDR3 is TGTGCCAGCAGCTTCCCTACAGGGAGTAGGAACACTGAAGCTTTCTTT. V usage is TRBV7-2 and J usage is TRBJ1-1; TRBD1 might be the D (6 bases). V lost 3 bases, J lost 1 base, and 15 bases lay in between. This CDR3 region has 16 residues. CDR1 is SGHTA, CDR2 FQGNSA, per germline.

The chain is built from TRBV5-1 and TRBJ2-7, with TRBD1 as a possible D gene (6 bases). Trimming took off 0 bases at V and 2 bases at J, with 9 bases between the two ends. The CDR3 extends over 14 amino acids. The germline V gene has CDR1 SGHRS and CDR2 YFSETQ. CDR3 in DNA: TGCGCCAGCAGCTTGGGACAGGAGACCTACGAGCAGTACTTC. Translating it yields CASSLGQETYEQYF.

The rearrangement joins TRBV19 to TRBJ1-1; 8 nucleotides match TRBD1. This CDR3 contains 14 residues. Trimming removed 5 bases from V and 5 bases from J; junction bases left unmatched: 7. Germline loops: CDR1 LNHDA, CDR2 SQIVND (reference sequence). CDR3 sequence: CASSGQGVGTEAFF. The CDR3 DNA reads TGTGCCAGTAGTGGACAGGGAGTGGGTACTGAAGCTTTCTTT.

This clone was picked up one time. The V call is TRBV10-2, the J call TRBJ2-3; no firm D call. Per the germline V gene, CDR1 is WSHSY and CDR2 is SAAADI. The ends were cut back, 9 bases at V and 6 bases at J, with 19 bases in the middle. CDR3 length: 14 amino acids. The CDR3 nucleotides read TGCGCCAGTGCAAGGGTTCGGGCGGAGGATACGCAGTATTTT. Translation gives CASARVRAEDTQYF.

V usage is TRBV5-6 and J usage is TRBJ2-5; the match to TRBD1 covers 7 bases. The CDR3 is 13 residues long. CDR1 is SGHDT, CDR2 YYEEEE, per germline. V lost 6 bases and J lost 6; bases outside the gene matches: 8. The CDR3 DNA reads TGTGCCAGCACCCGACAGGGATGGCAGACCCAGTACTTC. This encodes CASTRQGWQTQYF.

Remarks on this clone: Distinct nucleotide sequences in the sample also encode this CDR3. For the CDR3, the DNA is TGTGCCAGCAGCTTAGACAGTGGAAACACCATATATTTT. Its protein product is CASSLDSGNTIYF. The chain has TRBV7-9 and TRBJ1-3; D is unclear. The V gene lost 1 base and the J gene lost 3 bases, with 4 bases spanning the gap. The CDR3 runs to 13 residues. Germline CDR1 SEHNR, CDR2 FQNEAQ (reference sequence).

DNA of the CDR3: TGTGCCAGTAGTATGAGGCCAGGGGCTACGAACACCGGGGAGCTGTTTTTT. Protein: CASSMRPGATNTGELFF. The chain is built from TRBV19 and TRBJ2-2; possible D gene TRBD1, 6 bases. Germline V gene lookup returns CDR1 LNHDA and CDR2 SQIVND (reference sequence). The V end was cut by 3 bases, the J end by 0 bases, with 14 bases between. The CDR3 runs to 17 residues.

This clone showed up just once. V and J are TRBV6-4 and TRBJ2-1; 7 bases agree with TRBD2. The CDR3 runs to 15 residues. Germline V CDR1 and CDR2: MRHNA, SNTAGT. V shed 6 bases, J shed 5 bases, and the junction held 10 bases outside the gene matches. As DNA, the CDR3 is TGTGCCAGCAGCGCGACTAGCCGTCCAAACAATGAGCAGTTCTTC. Translated, it gives CASSATSRPNNEQFF.